This T cell receptor (beta chain) was sequenced for a study of vaccination effects on CD4 cells after COVID-19. On the study more broadly: Post-vaccine sampling took place a median of 72 days after the second dose. Findings and caveats of the study: Recruitment yielded few convalescent patients, and the study had no early post-infection timepoints.

The CDR3 has 14 residues. The V gene's germline CDR1 is SNHLY and CDR2 FYNNEI. V was pared by 6 bases and J by 6 bases, with 15 bases between. The data were produced by immunoSEQ multiplex PCR, yet TCRdb's version contains in-frame clones alone and is incomplete. The sample contains about 50,000 clones, under 85% of which appear only once. Sequencing in the ViraFEST assay came after antigen-specific CD4+ T cells had been expanded with viral peptide pools, which were used to stimulate PBMC. Following an approximately eleven-day culture, CD4+ T cells were purified. Participants completed two doses of the BNT162b2 or mRNA-1273 vaccine. IL-2 medium took the place of half the medium on both days 3 and 7. This clone was observed many times. What it recognizes is unknown.

This receptor was identified in a human donor who received a COVID-19 vaccine. This specimen consisted of CD4+ T cells from PBMCs cultured with HCoV-OC43 spike peptides, obtained after COVID-19 vaccination. The subset is: HCoV-OC43 spike overlapping peptide pool stimulation. This chain joins TRBV2 and TRBJ2-1; maybe TRBD1 (5 bases). The DNA of the CDR3 is TGTGCCAGCAGGCGGCAGGGTAAGGTCAATGAGCAGTTCTTC. Translating it yields CASRRQGKVNEQFF.